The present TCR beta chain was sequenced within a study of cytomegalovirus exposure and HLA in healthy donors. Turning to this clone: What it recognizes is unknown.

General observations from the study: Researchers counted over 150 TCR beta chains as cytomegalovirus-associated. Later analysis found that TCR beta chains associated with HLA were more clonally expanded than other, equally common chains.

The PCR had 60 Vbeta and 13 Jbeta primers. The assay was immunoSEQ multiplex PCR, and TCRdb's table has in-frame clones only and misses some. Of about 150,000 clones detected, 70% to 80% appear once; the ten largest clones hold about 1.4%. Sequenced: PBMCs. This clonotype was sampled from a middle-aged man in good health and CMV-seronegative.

DNA of the CDR3: TGTGCCACCAGCAGAGATCCTAGGGAGCGAGCTTTCTTT. Translating gives CATSRDPRERAFF. The V call is TRBV15, the J call TRBJ1-1, with D hard to call. The CDR3 has 13 residues. Germline values: CDR1 LNHNV, CDR2 YYDKDF (reference sequence). V lost 0 bases to trimming and J lost 10 bases, with 12 bases between them.